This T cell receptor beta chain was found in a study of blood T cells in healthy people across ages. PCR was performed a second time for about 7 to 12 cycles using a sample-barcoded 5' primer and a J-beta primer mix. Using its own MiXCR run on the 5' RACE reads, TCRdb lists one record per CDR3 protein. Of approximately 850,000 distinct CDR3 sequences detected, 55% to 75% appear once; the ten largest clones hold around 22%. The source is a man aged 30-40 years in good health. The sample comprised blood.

CDR3 sequence (DNA): TGCGCCAGCAGCCAGGACCCCGGGACGCCAATCTACGAGCAGTACTTC. Its protein product is CASSQDPGTPIYEQYF. V and J are TRBV4-3 and TRBJ2-4; possibly TRBD1 or TRBD2 for D (5 bases each). TRBJ2-7 explains the end of the DNA better; the J call may be wrong. CDR1 LGHNA and CDR2 YSLEER come from the germline V gene. CDR3 size: 16 residues.